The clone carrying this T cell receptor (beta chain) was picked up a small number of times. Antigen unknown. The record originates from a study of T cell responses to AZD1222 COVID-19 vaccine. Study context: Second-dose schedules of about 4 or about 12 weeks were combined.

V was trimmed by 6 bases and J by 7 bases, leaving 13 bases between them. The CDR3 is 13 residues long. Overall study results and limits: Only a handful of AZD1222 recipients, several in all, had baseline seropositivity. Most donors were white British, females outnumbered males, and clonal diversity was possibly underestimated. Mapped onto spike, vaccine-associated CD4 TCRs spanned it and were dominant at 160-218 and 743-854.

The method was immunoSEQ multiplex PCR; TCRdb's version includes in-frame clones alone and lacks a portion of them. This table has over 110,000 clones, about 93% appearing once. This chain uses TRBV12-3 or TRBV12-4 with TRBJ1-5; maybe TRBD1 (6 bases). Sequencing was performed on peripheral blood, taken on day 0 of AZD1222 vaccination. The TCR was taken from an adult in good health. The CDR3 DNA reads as TGTGCCAGCAGCCGTCGGGACACCCAGCCCCAGCATTTT. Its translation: CASSRRDTQPQHF.